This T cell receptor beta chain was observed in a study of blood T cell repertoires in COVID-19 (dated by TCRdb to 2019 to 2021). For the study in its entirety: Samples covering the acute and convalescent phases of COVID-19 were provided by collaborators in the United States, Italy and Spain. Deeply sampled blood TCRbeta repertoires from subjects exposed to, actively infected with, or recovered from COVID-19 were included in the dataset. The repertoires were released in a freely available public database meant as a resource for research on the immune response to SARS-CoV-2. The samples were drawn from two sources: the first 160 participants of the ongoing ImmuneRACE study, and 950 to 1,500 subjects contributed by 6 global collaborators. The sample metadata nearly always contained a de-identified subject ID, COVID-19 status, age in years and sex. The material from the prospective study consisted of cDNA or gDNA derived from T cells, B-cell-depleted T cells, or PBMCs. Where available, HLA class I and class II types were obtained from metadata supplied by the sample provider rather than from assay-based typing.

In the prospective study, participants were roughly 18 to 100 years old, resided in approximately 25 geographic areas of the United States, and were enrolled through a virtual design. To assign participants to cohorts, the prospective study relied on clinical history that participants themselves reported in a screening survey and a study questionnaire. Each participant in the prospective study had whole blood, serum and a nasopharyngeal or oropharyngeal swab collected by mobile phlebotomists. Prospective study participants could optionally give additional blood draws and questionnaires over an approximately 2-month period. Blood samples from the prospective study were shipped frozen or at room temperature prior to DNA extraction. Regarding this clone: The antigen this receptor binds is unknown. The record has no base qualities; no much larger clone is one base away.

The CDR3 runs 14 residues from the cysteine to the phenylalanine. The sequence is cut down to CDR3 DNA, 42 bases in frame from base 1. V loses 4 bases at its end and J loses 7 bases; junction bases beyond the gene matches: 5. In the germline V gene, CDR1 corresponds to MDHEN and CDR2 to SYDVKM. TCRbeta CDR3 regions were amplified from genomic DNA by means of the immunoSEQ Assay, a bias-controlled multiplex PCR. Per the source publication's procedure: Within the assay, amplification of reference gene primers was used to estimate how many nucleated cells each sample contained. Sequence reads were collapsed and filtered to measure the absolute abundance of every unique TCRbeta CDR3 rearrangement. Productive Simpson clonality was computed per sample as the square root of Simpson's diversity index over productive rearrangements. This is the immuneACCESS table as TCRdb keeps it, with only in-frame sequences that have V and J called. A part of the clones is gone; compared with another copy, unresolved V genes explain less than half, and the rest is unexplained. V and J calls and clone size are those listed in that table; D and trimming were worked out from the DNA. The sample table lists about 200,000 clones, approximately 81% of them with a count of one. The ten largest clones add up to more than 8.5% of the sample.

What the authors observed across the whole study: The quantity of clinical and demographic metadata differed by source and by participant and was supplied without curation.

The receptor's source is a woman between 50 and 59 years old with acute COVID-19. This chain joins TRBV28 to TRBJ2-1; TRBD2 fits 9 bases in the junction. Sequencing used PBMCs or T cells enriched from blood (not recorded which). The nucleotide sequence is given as TGTGCCAGCAGTTCTAGCGGGGTTTGGAATGAGCAGTTCTTC. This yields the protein CASSSSGVWNEQFF. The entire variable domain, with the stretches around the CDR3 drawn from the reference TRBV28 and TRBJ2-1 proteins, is DVKVTQSSRYLVKRTGEKVFLECVQDMDHENMFWYRQDPGLGLRLIYFSYDVKMKEKGDIPEGYSVSREKKERFSLILESASTNQTSMYLCASSSSGVWNEQFFGPGTRLTVL.